A single sample is the source of the 10 T cell receptor beta chains below, sequenced in a study of blood T cell repertoires in COVID-19 (dated by TCRdb to the early 2020s). Receptors were amplified or captured by the immunoSEQ multiplex PCR assay. Drawn from immuneACCESS, this table holds only the in-frame rearrangements with V and J called that TCRdb kept. Clones are partly lost; checked studies trace under half to an unresolved V gene and leave the rest unexplained. Within this sample are 200,000 to 250,000 clones, with almost 90% of them counted one time only. Around 1.5% of the sample rests with the top ten. Sequenced input: peripheral blood. The receptors here all came from a man in his late teens or twenties with active or convalescent COVID-19.

This clone was detected only a few times. The chain combines TRBV27 with TRBJ2-1; 9 bases fit TRBD2. The CDR3 is 15 residues long. In germline, CDR1 is MNHEY, CDR2 SMNVEV (reference sequence). The trim removed 7 bases at V and 7 bases at J, leaving 11 bases unmatched. The CDR3 DNA reads TGTGCCAGCACCTTCCCGGGACTAGCTGGAAATGAGCAGTTCTTC. It specifies CASTFPGLAGNEQFF.

The chain is built from TRBV28 and TRBJ2-7, with D unclear. Germline V gene data show CDR1 as MDHEN and CDR2 as SYDVKM. The CDR3 runs 18 residues. Trimming left V 3 bases short and J 2 bases short, with 23 bases between. The CDR3 sequence is CASSLRSGYSYIAYEQYF. In DNA form, the CDR3 reads TGTGCCAGCAGTTTGCGTTCCGGCTATAGCTACATAGCCTACGAGCAGTACTTC. Combining the CDR3 with reference TRBV28 and TRBJ2-7 gives the whole variable domain DVKVTQSSRYLVKRTGEKVFLECVQDMDHENMFWYRQDPGLGLRLIYFSYDVKMKEKGDIPEGYSVSREKKERFSLILESASTNQTSMYLCASSLRSGYSYIAYEQYFGPGTRLTVT.

This chain joins TRBV10-2 and TRBJ1-5, with D maybe TRBD1 (6 bases). The CDR3 covers 13 residues. Trimming shortened V by 6 bases and J by 3 bases, and 9 bases separated the two germline ends. The germline CDR1 and CDR2 sequences are WSHSY and SAAADI. The CDR3 loop is CASRDSVNQPQHF. In nucleotides, the CDR3 is TGCGCCAGCAGGGACAGCGTCAATCAGCCCCAGCATTTT.

The chain has TRBV6-4 and TRBJ2-6; a weak D match, TRBD2 (5 bases). CDR1 is MRHNA and CDR2 is SNTAGT in the germline V gene. V was trimmed by 6 bases and J by 0 bases, leaving 12 bases between them. CDR3 size: 16 residues. The CDR3 protein is CASSKEGISGANVLTF. CDR3 nucleotides: TGTGCCAGCAGCAAAGAGGGTATCTCTGGGGCCAACGTCCTGACTTTC.

J is TRBJ2-3 and V is TRBV2, with D perhaps matching TRBD1 (6 bases). The V end was cut by 4 bases, the J end by 0 bases, with 11 bases between. Germline V CDR1 and CDR2: SNHLY, FYNNEI. The CDR3 loop spans 15 amino acids. CDR3 sequence: CASSARGFSTDTQYF. CDR3 DNA sequence: TGTGCCAGCAGTGCTAGGGGGTTTAGCACAGATACGCAGTATTTT.

This clone was counted at least ten times. The chain combines TRBV6-1 with TRBJ2-3, with 9 bases aligning to TRBD1. The V and J ends lost 1 base and 4 bases, in that order; junction bases with no gene match: 0. Germline V CDR1 and CDR2: MNHNS, SASEGT. There are 14 residues in the CDR3. The CDR3 reads CASSEGQGADTQYF. Written as DNA, the CDR3 is TGTGCCAGCAGTGAAGGACAGGGGGCAGATACGCAGTATTTT.

The V gene is TRBV10-1, the J gene TRBJ2-3, with D perhaps TRBD2 (5 bases). The CDR3 is 13 residues long. V was clipped by 6 bases and J by 4 bases, with 11 bases between them. Germline CDR1 and CDR2: WNHNN and SYGVQD (reference sequence). CDR3: CASSRRGPDTQYF. In nucleotides, the CDR3 is TGCGCCAGCAGCCGAAGAGGGCCAGATACGCAGTATTTT.

CDR3: CASSPLGGQGNYGYTF. The CDR3 bases are TGCGCCAGCAGCCCCCTTGGTGGGCAGGGGAATTATGGCTACACCTTC. The chain employs TRBV5-1 and TRBJ1-2; maybe TRBD1 (6 bases). The CDR3 has 16 residues. V was clipped by 4 bases and J by 5 bases, with 21 bases between them. Germline values: CDR1 SGHRS, CDR2 YFSETQ.

This chain uses TRBV30 with TRBJ1-3; no reliable D call. Germline V gives CDR1 GTSNPN, CDR2 SVGIG (reference sequence). The CDR3 length is 15 residues. V lost 2 bases to trimming and J lost 4 bases, with 15 bases between them. The CDR3 DNA reads TGTGCCTGGAGTTCGATACGAGGCGGAGGAAACACCATATATTTT. It translates to CAWSSIRGGGNTIYF.

The chain recombines TRBV29-1 with TRBJ1-3; 10 bases are shared with TRBD1. With V trimmed by 3 bases and J by 2 bases, 4 bases remained unmatched. Germline CDR1 SQVTM, CDR2 ANQGSEA. This CDR3 has 15 amino acids. CDR3 residues: CSVEWDRGPGNTIYF. CDR3 bases: TGCAGCGTTGAGTGGGACAGGGGTCCTGGAAACACCATATATTTT.